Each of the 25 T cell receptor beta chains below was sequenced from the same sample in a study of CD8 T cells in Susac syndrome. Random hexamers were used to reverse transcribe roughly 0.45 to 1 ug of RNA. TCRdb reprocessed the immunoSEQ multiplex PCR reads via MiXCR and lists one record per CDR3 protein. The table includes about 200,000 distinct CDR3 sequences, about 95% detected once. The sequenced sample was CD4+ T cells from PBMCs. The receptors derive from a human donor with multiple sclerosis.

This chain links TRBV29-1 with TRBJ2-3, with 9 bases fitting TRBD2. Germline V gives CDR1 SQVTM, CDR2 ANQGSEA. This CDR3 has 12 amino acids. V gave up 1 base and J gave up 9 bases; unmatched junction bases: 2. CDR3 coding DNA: TGCAGCGTTGAAGCCGGACTAGCGACGCAGTATTTT. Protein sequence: CSVEAGLATQYF.

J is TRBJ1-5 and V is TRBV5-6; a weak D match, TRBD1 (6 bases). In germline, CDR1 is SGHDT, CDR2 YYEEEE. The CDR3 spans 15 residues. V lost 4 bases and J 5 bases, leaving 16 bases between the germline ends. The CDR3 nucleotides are TGTGCCAGCAGCCTTTACGGACAGTATTATCAGCCCCAGCATTTT. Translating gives CASSLYGQYYQPQHF. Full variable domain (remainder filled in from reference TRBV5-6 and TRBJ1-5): DAGVTQSPTHLIKTRGQQVTLRCSPKSGHDTVSWYQQALGQGPQFIFQYYEEEERQRGNFPDRFSGHQFPNYSSELNVNALLLGDSALYLCASSLYGQYYQPQHFGDGTRLSIL.

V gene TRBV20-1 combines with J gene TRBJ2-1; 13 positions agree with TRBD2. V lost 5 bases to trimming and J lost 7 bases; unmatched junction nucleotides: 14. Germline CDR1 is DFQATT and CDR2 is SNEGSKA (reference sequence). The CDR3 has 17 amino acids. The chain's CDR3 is CSAPLAGGKGSKNEQFF. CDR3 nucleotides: TGCAGTGCTCCACTAGCGGGAGGGAAGGGAAGTAAGAATGAGCAGTTCTTC.

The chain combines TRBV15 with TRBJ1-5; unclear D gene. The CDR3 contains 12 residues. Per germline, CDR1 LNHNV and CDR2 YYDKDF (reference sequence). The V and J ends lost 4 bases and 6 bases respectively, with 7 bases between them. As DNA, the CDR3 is TGTGCCACCAGCATGATGGCTCAGCCCCAGCATTTT. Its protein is CATSMMAQPQHF.

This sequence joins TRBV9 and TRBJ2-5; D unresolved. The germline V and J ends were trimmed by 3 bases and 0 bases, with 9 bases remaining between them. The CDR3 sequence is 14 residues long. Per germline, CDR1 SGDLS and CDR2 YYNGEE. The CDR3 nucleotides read TGTGCCAGCAGCGAGGGAATGTACCAAGAGACCCAGTACTTC. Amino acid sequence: CASSEGMYQETQYF.

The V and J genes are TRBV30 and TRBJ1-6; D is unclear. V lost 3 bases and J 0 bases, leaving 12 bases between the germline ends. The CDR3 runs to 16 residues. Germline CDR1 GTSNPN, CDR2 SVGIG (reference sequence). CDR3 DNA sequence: TGTGCCTGGAGCCGTCCCCGAAACTCCTATAATTCACCCCTCCACTTT. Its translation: CAWSRPRNSYNSPLHF. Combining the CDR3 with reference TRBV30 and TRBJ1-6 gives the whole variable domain SQTIHQWPATLVQPVGSPLSLECTVEGTSNPNLYWYRQAAGRGLQLLFYSVGIGQISSEVPQNLSASRPQDRQFILSSKKLLLSDSGFYLCAWSRPRNSYNSPLHFGNGTRLTVT.

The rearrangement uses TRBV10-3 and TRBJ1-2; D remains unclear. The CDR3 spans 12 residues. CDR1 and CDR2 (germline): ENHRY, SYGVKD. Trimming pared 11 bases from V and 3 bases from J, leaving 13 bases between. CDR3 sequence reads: CAAEGGDYGYTF. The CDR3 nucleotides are TGTGCCGCCGAGGGAGGTGACTATGGCTACACCTTC.

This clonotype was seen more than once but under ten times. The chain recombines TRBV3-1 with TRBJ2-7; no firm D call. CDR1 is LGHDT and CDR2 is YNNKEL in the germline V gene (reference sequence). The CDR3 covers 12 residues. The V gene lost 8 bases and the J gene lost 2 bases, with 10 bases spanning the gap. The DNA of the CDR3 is TGTGCCAGCTCTCCCGGCCCCTACGAGCAGTACTTC. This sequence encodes CASSPGPYEQYF.

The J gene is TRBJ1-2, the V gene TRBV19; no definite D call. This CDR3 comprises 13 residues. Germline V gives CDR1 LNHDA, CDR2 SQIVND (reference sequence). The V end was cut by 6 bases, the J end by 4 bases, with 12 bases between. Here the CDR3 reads CASSTDHGYGYTF. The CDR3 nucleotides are TGTGCCAGTAGCACCGACCACGGCTATGGCTACACCTTC.

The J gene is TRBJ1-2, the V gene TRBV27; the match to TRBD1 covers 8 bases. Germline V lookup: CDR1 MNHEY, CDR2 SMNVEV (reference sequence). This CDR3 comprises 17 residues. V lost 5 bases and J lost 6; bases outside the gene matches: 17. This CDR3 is CASSTTTGAVSSDGYTF. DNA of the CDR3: TGTGCCAGCAGTACAACGACAGGGGCAGTAAGTTCGGATGGCTACACCTTC.

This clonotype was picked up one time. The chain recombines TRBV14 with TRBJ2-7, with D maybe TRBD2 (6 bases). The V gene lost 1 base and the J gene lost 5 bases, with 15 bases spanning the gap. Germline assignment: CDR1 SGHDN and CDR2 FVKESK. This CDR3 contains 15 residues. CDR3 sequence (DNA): TGTGCCAGCAGCCAAGTAAGCTGGGGGGATCACGAGCAGTACTTC. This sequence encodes CASSQVSWGDHEQYF.

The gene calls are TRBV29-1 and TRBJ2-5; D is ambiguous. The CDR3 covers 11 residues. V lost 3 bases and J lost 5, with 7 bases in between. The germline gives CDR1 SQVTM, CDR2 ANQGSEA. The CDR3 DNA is TGCAGCGTTGATAAGGCGGAGACCCAGTACTTC. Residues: CSVDKAETQYF.

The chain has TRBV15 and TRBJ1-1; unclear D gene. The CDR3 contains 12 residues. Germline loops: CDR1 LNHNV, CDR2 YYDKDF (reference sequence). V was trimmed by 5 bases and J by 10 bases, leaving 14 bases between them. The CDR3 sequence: CATSSGSSLAFF. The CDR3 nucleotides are TGTGCCACCAGCTCCGGGTCCTCTTTAGCTTTCTTT.

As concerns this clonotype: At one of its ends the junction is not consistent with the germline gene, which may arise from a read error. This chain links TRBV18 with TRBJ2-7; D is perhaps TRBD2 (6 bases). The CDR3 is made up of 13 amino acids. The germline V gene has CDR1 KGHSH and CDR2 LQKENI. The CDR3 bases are TGTGCCAGCTCGGAGGGACTGATCTACGGGCAGTACTTC. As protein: CASSEGLIYGQYF.

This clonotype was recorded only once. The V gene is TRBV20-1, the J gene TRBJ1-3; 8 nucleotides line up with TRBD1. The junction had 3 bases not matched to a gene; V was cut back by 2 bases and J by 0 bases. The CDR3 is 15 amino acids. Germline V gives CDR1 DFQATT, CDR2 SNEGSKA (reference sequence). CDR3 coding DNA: TGCAGTGCTAGACGACAGGGGAACTCTGGAAACACCATATATTTT. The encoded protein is CSARRQGNSGNTIYF.

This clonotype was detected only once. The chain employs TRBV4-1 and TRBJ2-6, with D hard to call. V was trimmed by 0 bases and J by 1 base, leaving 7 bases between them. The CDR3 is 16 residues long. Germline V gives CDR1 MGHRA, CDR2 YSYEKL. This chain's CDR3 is CASSQERGSGANVLTF. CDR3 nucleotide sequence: TGCGCCAGCAGCCAAGAACGCGGATCTGGGGCCAACGTCCTGACTTTC.

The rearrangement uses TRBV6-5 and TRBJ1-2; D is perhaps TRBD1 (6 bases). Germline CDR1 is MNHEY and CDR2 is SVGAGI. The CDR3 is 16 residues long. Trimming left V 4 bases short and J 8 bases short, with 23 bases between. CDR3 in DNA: TGTGCCAGCAGTTTCTCGCGGGGGCCTCCGTTCGGGGGCTACACCTTC. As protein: CASSFSRGPPFGGYTF.

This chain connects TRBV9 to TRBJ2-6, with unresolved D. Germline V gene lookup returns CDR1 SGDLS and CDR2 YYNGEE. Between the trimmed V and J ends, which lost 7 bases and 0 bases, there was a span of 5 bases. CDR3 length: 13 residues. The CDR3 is CASGVSGANVLTF. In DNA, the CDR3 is TGTGCCAGCGGGGTCTCTGGGGCCAACGTCCTGACTTTC. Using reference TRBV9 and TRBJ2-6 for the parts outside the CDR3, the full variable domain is DSGVTQTPKHLITATGQRVTLRCSPRSGDLSVYWYQQSLDQGLQFLIQYYNGEERAKGNILERFSAQQFPDLHSELNLSSLELGDSALYFCASGVSGANVLTFGAGSRLTVL.

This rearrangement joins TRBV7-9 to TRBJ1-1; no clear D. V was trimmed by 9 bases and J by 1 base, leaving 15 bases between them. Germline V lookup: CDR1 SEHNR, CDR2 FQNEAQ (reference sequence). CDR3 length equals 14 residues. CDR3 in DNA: TGTGCCAGTGTGGGTTTCAGGACGAACACTGAAGCTTTCTTT. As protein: CASVGFRTNTEAFF.

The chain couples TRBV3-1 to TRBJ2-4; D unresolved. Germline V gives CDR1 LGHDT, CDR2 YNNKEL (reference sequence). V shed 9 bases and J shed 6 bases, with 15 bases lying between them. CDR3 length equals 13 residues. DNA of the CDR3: TGTGCCAGTTCTGTAGGGTCCAGAAACATTCAGTACTTC. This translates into CASSVGSRNIQYF.

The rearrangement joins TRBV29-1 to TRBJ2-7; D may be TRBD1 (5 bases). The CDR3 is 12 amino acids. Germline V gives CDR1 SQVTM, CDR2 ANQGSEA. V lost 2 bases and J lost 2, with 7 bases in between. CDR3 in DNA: TGCAGCGTTGAAAGGACACCCTACGAGCAGTACTTC. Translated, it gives CSVERTPYEQYF.

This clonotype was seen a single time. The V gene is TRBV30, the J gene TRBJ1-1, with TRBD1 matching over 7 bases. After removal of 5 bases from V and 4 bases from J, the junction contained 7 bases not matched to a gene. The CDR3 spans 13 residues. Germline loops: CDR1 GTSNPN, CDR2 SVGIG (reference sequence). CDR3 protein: CAWENRGLTEAFF. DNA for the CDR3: TGTGCCTGGGAGAACAGGGGCCTCACTGAAGCTTTCTTT.

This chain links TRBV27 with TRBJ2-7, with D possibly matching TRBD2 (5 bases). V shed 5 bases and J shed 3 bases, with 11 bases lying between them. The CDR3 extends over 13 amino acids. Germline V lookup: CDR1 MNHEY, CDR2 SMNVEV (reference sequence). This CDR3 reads CASSATTYYEQYF. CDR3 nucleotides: TGTGCCAGCAGTGCGACTACCTACTACGAGCAGTACTTC.

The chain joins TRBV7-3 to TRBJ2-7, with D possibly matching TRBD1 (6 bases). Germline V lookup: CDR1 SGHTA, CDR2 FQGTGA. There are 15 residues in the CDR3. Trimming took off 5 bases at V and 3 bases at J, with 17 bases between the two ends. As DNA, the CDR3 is TGTGCCAGCAGCCCAAACCCCGGGACAAACTACGAGCAGTACTTC. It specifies CASSPNPGTNYEQYF.

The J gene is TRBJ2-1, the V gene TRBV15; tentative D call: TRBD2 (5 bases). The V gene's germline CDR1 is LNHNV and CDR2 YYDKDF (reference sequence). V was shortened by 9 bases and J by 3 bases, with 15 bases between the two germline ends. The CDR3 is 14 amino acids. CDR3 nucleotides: TGTGCCACGTACGGTGAGGGCTTCTACAATGAGCAGTTCTTC. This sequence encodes CATYGEGFYNEQFF.